Each of the 22 T cell receptor beta chains below was sequenced from the same sample in a study of cytomegalovirus exposure and HLA in healthy donors. In the PCR, 60 Vbeta and 13 Jbeta primers were used. TCRdb keeps only in-frame clones here, not all; method: immunoSEQ multiplex PCR. Recorded for this sample: over 30,000 clones. Sample: PBMCs. These receptors were obtained from a man aged 35 to 55 in good health and CMV-seronegative.

The CDR3 loop reads CASSISRTSPGAEQYF. The CDR3 nucleotides are TGTGCCAGCAGCATCTCTAGGACTAGCCCGGGAGCTGAGCAGTACTTC. The rearrangement joins TRBV11-2 to TRBJ2-7, with TRBD2 matching 8 bases. Losses at the gene ends were 5 bases for V and 7 bases for J; bases not matched to a gene: 16. CDR1 is SGHAT, CDR2 FQNNGV, per germline. This CDR3 has 16 amino acids.

The CDR3 DNA reads as TGTGCCAGCAGCCTGACTAGCGAATCCTACGAGCAGTACTTC. The encoded protein is CASSLTSESYEQYF. V is TRBV4-2 and J is TRBJ2-7; 8 nucleotides agree with TRBD2. Germline CDR1 and CDR2: LGHNA and YNFKEQ. The J segment lost 1 base and the V segment lost 4 bases, leaving 3 bases of the junction unmatched. The CDR3 has 14 amino acids.

The chain employs TRBV15 and TRBJ2-7; weak D call: TRBD2 (7 bases). The CDR3 is 15 residues long. V lost 0 bases, J lost 3 bases, and 12 bases lay in between. The V gene's germline CDR1 is LNHNV and CDR2 YYDKDF (reference sequence). CDR3 residues: CATSREGGGNYEQYF. In DNA form, the CDR3 reads TGTGCCACCAGCAGAGAGGGCGGGGGCAACTACGAGCAGTACTTC.

The chain uses TRBV14 and TRBJ1-1; 10 bases fit TRBD1. Germline V gene data show CDR1 as SGHDN and CDR2 as FVKESK. This CDR3 is built from 14 residues. Trimming took 4 bases from V and 7 from J; bases not matched to a gene: 6. The CDR3: CASSLFGQGGEAFF. The CDR3 DNA sequence: TGTGCCAGCAGCCTATTCGGACAGGGGGGTGAAGCTTTCTTT.

This chain uses TRBV28 with TRBJ1-2, with TRBD1 as a possible D gene (6 bases). Germline V lookup: CDR1 MDHEN, CDR2 SYDVKM. V lost 5 bases to trimming and J lost 8 bases, with 15 bases between them. The CDR3 is 13 residues long. The CDR3 coding sequence is TGTGCCAGCAGTCATTACAGGGAGCGCGGCTACACCTTC. This translates into CASSHYRERGYTF.

The chain joins TRBV4-1 to TRBJ1-5; TRBD1 might be the D (5 bases). The CDR3 runs to 15 residues. Trimming removed 0 bases from V and 6 bases from J, with 12 bases in between. Germline loops: CDR1 MGHRA, CDR2 YSYEKL. CDR3 residues: CASSQDGRGGQPQHF. The DNA for the CDR3 is TGCGCCAGCAGCCAAGATGGGAGGGGTGGTCAGCCCCAGCATTTT.

The gene calls are TRBV7-2 and TRBJ1-2, with D possibly matching TRBD1 (6 bases). The germline V gene has CDR1 SGHTA and CDR2 FQGNSA. The CDR3 covers 14 residues. V lost 1 base and J 4 bases, leaving 10 bases between the germline ends. The CDR3: CASSLGDISYGYTF. The CDR3, as DNA: TGTGCCAGCAGCTTAGGGGACATCTCCTATGGCTACACCTTC.

This sequence joins TRBV7-9 and TRBJ1-2; 7 positions agree with TRBD1. The CDR3 runs 13 residues. After removal of 5 bases from V and 4 bases from J, the junction contained 4 bases not matched to a gene. The germline V gene has CDR1 SEHNR and CDR2 FQNEAQ (reference sequence). The CDR3 DNA follows: TGTGCCAGCAGCCCGGGACAGACCTATGGCTACACCTTC. Its protein product is CASSPGQTYGYTF.

V gene TRBV29-1 combines with J gene TRBJ1-1, with D possibly being TRBD1 (5 bases). The germline V gene encodes CDR1 SQVTM and CDR2 ANQGSEA. The CDR3 loop spans 12 amino acids. This CDR3 reads CSSGLANTEAFF. CDR3 sequence (DNA): TGCAGTTCGGGACTGGCGAACACTGAAGCTTTCTTT.

The chain is built from TRBV11-2 and TRBJ1-1; TRBD1 aligns across 8 bases. CDR1 and CDR2 (germline): SGHAT, FQNNGV. V was pared by 5 bases and J by 4 bases, with 6 bases of the junction left unmatched. The CDR3 extends over 14 amino acids. The CDR3 bases are TGTGCCAGCAGCGAACAGGGGGAAGGCACTGAAGCTTTCTTT. Protein product: CASSEQGEGTEAFF.

The rearrangement joins TRBV5-6 to TRBJ1-4, with a weak D call TRBD1 (6 bases). Trimming took 5 bases from V and 6 from J, leaving 14 bases between them. Germline values: CDR1 SGHDT, CDR2 YYEEEE. The CDR3 is 14 amino acids. The CDR3 loop is CASSYRVRDEKLFF. The CDR3 region has the DNA TGTGCCAGCAGTTACAGGGTCCGTGATGAAAAACTGTTTTTT.

J is TRBJ2-7 and V is TRBV7-7; 8 nucleotides align to TRBD1. CDR3 length: 14 residues. CDR1 is SSHAT and CDR2 is FNYEAQ in the germline V gene (reference sequence). J gave up 5 bases and V 1 base, and 4 bases lay outside the gene matches. CDR3 bases: TGTGCCAGCAGCTTAGGGACAGGGAAGGACGAGCAGTACTTC. Protein product: CASSLGTGKDEQYF.

The genes are TRBV5-6 and TRBJ1-1; D possibly corresponds to TRBD1 (5 bases). The CDR3 extends over 13 amino acids. Germline V gene lookup returns CDR1 SGHDT and CDR2 YYEEEE. Between the trimmed V and J ends, which lost 2 bases and 3 bases, there was a span of 8 bases. CDR3: CASSLRGYTEAFF. In DNA, the CDR3 is TGTGCCAGCAGCTTAAGGGGTTACACTGAAGCTTTCTTT.

The V call is TRBV19, the J call TRBJ2-5; 12 nucleotides agree with TRBD2. J was trimmed by 1 base and V by 3 bases; bases with no gene match: 0. The germline CDR1 and CDR2 sequences are LNHDA and SQIVND (reference sequence). CDR3 length: 15 residues. In DNA, the CDR3 is TGTGCCAGTAGTATGACTAGCGGGAGCCAAGAGACCCAGTACTTC. This translates into CASSMTSGSQETQYF.

The rearrangement uses TRBV14 and TRBJ1-1, with 7 positions matching TRBD1. The CDR3 extends over 13 amino acids. Trimming at V came to 5 bases and at J to 3 bases, leaving 3 bases not matched to a gene. Germline V CDR1 and CDR2: SGHDN, FVKESK. CDR3 region: CASSTTGYTEAFF. The CDR3 region has the DNA TGTGCCAGCAGCACGACAGGGTACACTGAAGCTTTCTTT.

The V call is TRBV5-1, the J call TRBJ2-7; TRBD2 aligns across 9 bases. J was trimmed by 6 bases and V by 2 bases; bases with no gene match: 9. This CDR3 is 15 amino acids long. Germline V gene sequence: CDR1 SGHRS, CDR2 YFSETQ. The CDR3 here is CASSFLAGAAGEQYF. CDR3 in DNA: TGCGCCAGCAGCTTCTTAGCGGGGGCTGCAGGCGAGCAGTACTTC.

V is TRBV5-6 and J is TRBJ2-7, with D perhaps TRBD2 (5 bases). The germline V gene has CDR1 SGHDT and CDR2 YYEEEE. Trimming left V 4 bases short and J 0 bases short, with 14 bases between. CDR3 length: 15 amino acids. CDR3 bases: TGTGCCAGCAGCCCCAGATCCGGGAACTCCTACGAGCAGTACTTC. Translating it yields CASSPRSGNSYEQYF.

V and J are TRBV9 and TRBJ1-4; no clear D. CDR3 length: 14 amino acids. The germline V gene has CDR1 SGDLS and CDR2 YYNGEE. V lost 6 bases and J lost 4, with 13 bases in between. CDR3 nucleotides: TGTGCCAGCAATATGAGAGGCCTTAATGAAAAACTGTTTTTT. Translating it yields CASNMRGLNEKLFF. The full variable domain, its missing parts supplied by reference TRBV9 and TRBJ1-4, is DSGVTQTPKHLITATGQRVTLRCSPRSGDLSVYWYQQSLDQGLQFLIQYYNGEERAKGNILERFSAQQFPDLHSELNLSSLELGDSALYFCASNMRGLNEKLFFGSGTQLSVL.

V and J are TRBV11-2 and TRBJ2-5, with 11 bases aligning to TRBD1. The CDR3 totals 15 residues. With 5 bases clipped from V and 5 bases from J, the junction kept 7 bases outside the gene matches. Germline V gives CDR1 SGHAT, CDR2 FQNNGV. In nucleotides, the CDR3 is TGTGCCAGCAGCGTGGACAGGGGGCGAGCGGAGACCCAGTACTTC. This codes for CASSVDRGRAETQYF.

The genes are TRBV5-1 and TRBJ1-5; 8 bases map to TRBD1. Per the germline V gene, CDR1 is SGHRS and CDR2 is YFSETQ. This CDR3 comprises 14 residues. V lost 4 bases and J lost 2; bases outside the gene matches: 2. The CDR3 region has the DNA TGCGCCAGCAGCCGGACAGGGCGCAATCAGCCCCAGCATTTT. This codes for CASSRTGRNQPQHF.

This rearrangement joins TRBV25-1 to TRBJ2-7, with D tentatively TRBD1 (6 bases). Germline V gives CDR1 MGHDK, CDR2 SYGVNS. The V gene lost 6 bases and the J gene lost 2 bases, with 14 bases spanning the gap. This CDR3 comprises 14 residues. Here the CDR3 reads CASSAAAGAYEQYF. In DNA form, the CDR3 reads TGTGCCAGCAGCGCCGCGGCAGGGGCCTACGAGCAGTACTTC.

V usage is TRBV15 and J usage is TRBJ1-2, with unresolved D. Germline loops: CDR1 LNHNV, CDR2 YYDKDF (reference sequence). This CDR3 is 14 amino acids long. The ends were cut back, 1 base at V and 0 bases at J, with 6 bases in the middle. The CDR3 coding sequence is TGTGCCACCAGCAGAGCGGAGCCTAACTATGGCTACACCTTC. This gives the protein CATSRAEPNYGYTF. The variable domain in full, completed from reference TRBV15 and TRBJ1-2, reads DAMVIQNPRYQVTQFGKPVTLSCSQTLNHNVMYWYQQKSSQAPKLLFHYYDKDFNNEADTPDNFQSRRPNTSFCFLDIRSPGLGDTAMYLCATSRAEPNYGYTFGSGTRLTVV.